The TCR beta chain described here comes from a study of T cell repertoires in cytomegalovirus infection. Study findings and constraints: Ex vivo responses were dominated by HLA-C-restricted CMV-specific TCR beta clonotypes.

MiXCR, run by TCRdb on the reads, gives a single entry per CDR3 protein. The sample has about 830,000 distinct CDR3 sequences, about 30% seen once. With regard to this clonotype: Its antigen is still unknown.

The starting material was cultured CD8+ T cells from PBMCs, obtained from culture after CMV antigen stimulation. The receptor comes from a human donor in good health (CMV status not recorded). Some clones in this sample may be carry-over from other donors' samples.

CDR3 protein: CASSYSVEVRETQYF. CDR3 DNA: TGTGCCAGCAGTTACTCCGTAGAAGTGAGGGAGACCCAGTACTTC. The J gene is TRBJ2-5, the V gene TRBV6-6; D unclear. The CDR3 length is 15 residues. The V and J ends lost 0 bases and 5 bases respectively, with 13 bases between them. CDR1 MNHNY and CDR2 SVGAGI come from the germline V gene (reference sequence).